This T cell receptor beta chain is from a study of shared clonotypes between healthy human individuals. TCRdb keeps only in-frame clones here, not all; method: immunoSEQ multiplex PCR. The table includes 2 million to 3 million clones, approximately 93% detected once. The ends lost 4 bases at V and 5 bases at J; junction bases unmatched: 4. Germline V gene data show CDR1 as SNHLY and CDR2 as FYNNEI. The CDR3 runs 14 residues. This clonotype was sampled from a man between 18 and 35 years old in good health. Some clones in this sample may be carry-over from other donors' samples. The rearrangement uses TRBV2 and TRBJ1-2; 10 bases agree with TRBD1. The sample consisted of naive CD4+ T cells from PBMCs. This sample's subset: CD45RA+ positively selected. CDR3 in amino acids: CASSGGTGEYGYTF. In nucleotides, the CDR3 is TGTGCCAGCAGTGGGGGGACAGGGGAATATGGCTACACCTTC.